The clone carrying this TCR beta chain was counted at least ten times. Its specificity is unknown. Amplification targeted TCR beta CDR3 regions from RNA transcripts. First-round RT-PCR targeting the TCR CDR3 was performed with the HTBI primer set. One entry per CDR3 protein, called by TCRdb with MiXCR from the multiplex PCR reads. Found here are about 380,000 distinct CDR3 sequences, approximately 15% of them singletons; the top ten hold 9.5% to 11%. The entry originates in a study of T cells in Graves' hyperthyroidism and ophthalmopathy. Study-wide results and limits: Among clonotypes expanded in thyroid above 0.001, most were also found in blood.

Sequencing was carried out using blood. The sequence derives from a woman in her sixties with Graves' hyperthyroidism.

This CDR3 is CASRRDRRTLSYNEQFF. The CDR3 region has the DNA TGTGCCAGCAGGAGGGATCGACGGACCCTCTCCTACAATGAGCAGTTCTTC. The J gene is TRBJ2-1, the V gene TRBV6-1; weak D call: TRBD2 (5 bases). Trimming shortened V by 6 bases and J by 0 bases, and 18 bases separated the two germline ends. Germline CDR1 is MNHNS and CDR2 is SASEGT. The CDR3 totals 17 residues.